This T cell receptor beta chain was documented in a study of T-cell memory formation after mild COVID-19. This clonotype has more than one count but fewer than ten. Its antigen is unidentified. TCRdb ran MiXCR on the 5' RACE reads and lists one entry per CDR3 protein. This sample yields more than 400,000 distinct CDR3 sequences, of which about 20% are seen a single time; approximately 13% belongs to the top ten. Study results and limitations: A second wave expanding day 15 to 37 was CD4+-biased; contracting clones were balanced.

This CDR3 is 14 amino acids long. CDR1 KGHDR and CDR2 SFDVKD come from the germline V gene. Deletions cut 4 bases from V and 2 bases from J, with 9 bases between. The sample was PBMCs or a T cell subset sorted from them (not recorded which). The chain is built from TRBV24-1 and TRBJ2-3; D unclear. This receptor was taken from an adult woman who had mild COVID-19 (a few samples of this study predate the infection). Cell type and time point are not known. Here the CDR3 reads CATSEARHTDTQYF. The CDR3 DNA is TGTGCCACCAGTGAGGCCAGGCACACAGATACGCAGTATTTT.